These 24 T cell receptor beta chains were all obtained from the same sample, sequenced in a study of T cell changes during pregnancy in multiple sclerosis. Sequencing was performed with immunoSEQ multiplex PCR; in TCRdb, only in-frame clones are kept and a portion is missing. Seen here are 79,000 or so clones, around nine tenths observed once, and the top ten hold 0.21%. This specimen was CD4+ T cells from peripheral blood mononuclear cells, taken before pregnancy. Receptor source: a female donor with multiple sclerosis, enrolled in a pregnancy study.

The chain has TRBV2 and TRBJ1-5, with TRBD1 matching 7 bases. This CDR3 has 14 amino acids. Germline CDR1 and CDR2: SNHLY and FYNNEI. V dropped 8 bases and J dropped 4; count of bases not matched to a gene: 8. DNA for the CDR3: TGTGCCAGCGGTCCAGACAGGGAAAATCAGCCCCAGCATTTT. Encoded protein: CASGPDRENQPQHF.

The chain recombines TRBV6-1 with TRBJ1-2; 7 bases are a match to TRBD1. V lost 6 bases, J lost 5 bases, and 9 bases stayed unmatched. The V gene's germline CDR1 is MNHNS and CDR2 SASEGT. CDR3 length: 14 residues. The DNA for the CDR3 is TGTGCCAGCAGGAAACCGGGACAGATATATGGCTACACCTTC. Translated, it gives CASRKPGQIYGYTF.

This clone showed up just a few times. The chain has TRBV5-4 and TRBJ1-2; no clear D gene. The V and J ends lost 0 bases and 5 bases respectively, with 5 bases between them. The V gene's germline CDR1 is SGHNT and CDR2 YYREEE (reference sequence). This CDR3 is 12 amino acids long. CDR3 DNA sequence: TGTGCCAGCAGCTTGGAACAGTATGGCTACACCTTC. It encodes CASSLEQYGYTF.

This chain joins TRBV6-5 and TRBJ2-5; no clear D gene. The V end was cut by 2 bases, the J end by 5 bases, with 3 bases between. The CDR3 length is 11 residues. The germline V gene encodes CDR1 MNHEY and CDR2 SVGAGI. The CDR3 region is CASSYLETQYF. DNA of the CDR3: TGTGCCAGCAGTTACCTCGAGACCCAGTACTTC.

CDR3 sequence: CASAGRTSGGGQETQYF. CDR3 DNA: TGCGCCAGCGCGGGCAGAACTAGCGGGGGCGGACAAGAGACCCAGTACTTC. The genes are TRBV5-1 and TRBJ2-5; TRBD2 matches 11 bases. Germline CDR1 is SGHRS and CDR2 is YFSETQ. The CDR3 is made up of 17 amino acids. With 7 bases clipped from V and 2 bases from J, the junction kept 13 bases outside the gene matches.

This rearrangement joins TRBV25-1 to TRBJ2-5, with 8 bases matching TRBD2. Trimming took 1 base from V and 1 from J; bases not matched to a gene: 5. CDR3 length equals 16 residues. Germline V gene lookup returns CDR1 MGHDK and CDR2 SYGVNS. CDR3 amino acids: CASSELASGRQETQYF. CDR3 coding DNA: TGTGCCAGCAGTGAATTGGCTAGCGGGCGCCAAGAGACCCAGTACTTC.

The CDR3 coding sequence is TGTGCCTGGAGTGCCAAACAGGGGTGGGGAAACACCATATATTTT. Amino acid sequence: CAWSAKQGWGNTIYF. This sequence joins TRBV30 and TRBJ1-3; 7 nucleotides match TRBD1. The CDR3 length is 15 residues. V shed 1 base and J 4 bases; nucleotides not matched to a gene: 7. Germline lookup yields CDR1 GTSNPN and CDR2 SVGIG (reference sequence). The entire variable domain, with the rest obtained from reference TRBV30 and TRBJ1-3, is as follows: SQTIHQWPATLVQPVGSPLSLECTVEGTSNPNLYWYRQAAGRGLQLLFYSVGIGQISSEVPQNLSASRPQDRQFILSSKKLLLSDSGFYLCAWSAKQGWGNTIYFGEGSWLTVV.

J is TRBJ2-6 and V is TRBV18; perhaps TRBD2 as D (6 bases). Germline V lookup: CDR1 KGHSH, CDR2 LQKENI. V lost 0 bases and J 1 base, leaving 10 bases between the germline ends. CDR3 size: 17 residues. CDR3 DNA sequence: TGTGCCAGCTCACCACCCGGGACTCGGTCTGGGGCCAACGTCCTGACTTTC. Amino acids: CASSPPGTRSGANVLTF.

The chain carries TRBV9 and TRBJ2-3; 8 bases agree with TRBD2. J lost 3 bases, V lost 1 base, and 7 bases had no gene match. This CDR3 spans 16 amino acids. Germline CDR1 SGDLS, CDR2 YYNGEE. The DNA of the CDR3 is TGTGCCAGCAGCGTACGGGAGGGGGGGCCTACAGATACGCAGTATTTT. Translation: CASSVREGGPTDTQYF.

This chain links TRBV30 with TRBJ1-1, with D possibly matching TRBD1 (6 bases). Germline CDR1 and CDR2: GTSNPN and SVGIG (reference sequence). Deletions cut 2 bases from V and 5 bases from J, with 9 bases between. The CDR3 loop spans 12 amino acids. The CDR3 DNA is TGTGCCTGGAGTTTCAGGGGTACTGAAGCTTTCTTT. Translation: CAWSFRGTEAFF.

V is TRBV11-2 and J is TRBJ1-2; no reliable D call. The ends were cut back, 1 base at V and 3 bases at J, with 6 bases in the middle. Per the germline V gene, CDR1 is SGHAT and CDR2 is FQNNGV. The CDR3 is 13 amino acids. CDR3 sequence: CASSLVADYGYTF. The CDR3 DNA sequence: TGTGCCAGCAGCTTAGTCGCAGACTATGGCTACACCTTC. Full variable domain (missing parts from reference TRBV11-2 and TRBJ1-2): EAGVAQSPRYKIIEKRQSVAFWCNPISGHATLYWYQQILGQGPKLLIQFQNNGVVDDSQLPKDRFSAERLKGVDSTLKIQPAKLEDSAVYLCASSLVADYGYTFGSGTRLTVV.

The chain employs TRBV5-1 and TRBJ1-1; TRBD1 matches at 8 bases. Germline assignment: CDR1 SGHRS and CDR2 YFSETQ. V lost 0 bases to trimming and J lost 1 base; unmatched junction nucleotides: 2. This CDR3 comprises 15 residues. The CDR3 DNA reads TGCGCCAGCAGCTTGGTACAGGGGGGGAACACTGAAGCTTTCTTT. Amino acids: CASSLVQGGNTEAFF.

This clone has a single count. The chain joins TRBV4-1 to TRBJ2-3, with 11 nucleotides matching TRBD2. Losses at the gene ends were 4 bases for V and 0 bases for J; bases not matched to a gene: 21. The CDR3 is 22 residues long. Germline V gives CDR1 MGHRA, CDR2 YSYEKL. The CDR3 DNA follows: TGCGCCAGCAGCCTCTCCCGGGGCTCTGGACTAGCGGGCCTCATTAGCACAGATACGCAGTATTTT. Translating gives CASSLSRGSGLAGLISTDTQYF.

This clone was seen a few times. This chain joins TRBV27 and TRBJ2-3; TRBD2 is a possible D gene (6 bases). Per the germline V gene, CDR1 is MNHEY and CDR2 is SMNVEV (reference sequence). V lost 10 bases and J 1 base, leaving 18 bases between the germline ends. The CDR3 covers 15 residues. The CDR3 reads CATIGGVDGTDTQYF. In DNA, the CDR3 is TGTGCCACCATCGGAGGGGTTGATGGCACAGATACGCAGTATTTT.

The chain joins TRBV6-5 to TRBJ1-1, with TRBD1 identical over 7 bases. J gave up 3 bases and V 5 bases, and 6 bases lay outside the gene matches. From germline, CDR1 is MNHEY and CDR2 SVGAGI. The CDR3 is 14 amino acids. The DNA for the CDR3 is TGTGCCAGCAGTACACAGGGGCGGTACACTGAAGCTTTCTTT. Its protein is CASSTQGRYTEAFF.

The chain is built from TRBV7-6 and TRBJ1-1; tentatively, D is TRBD1 (6 bases). V lost 2 bases, J lost 3 bases, and 7 bases lay in between. The CDR3 loop spans 13 amino acids. Germline V gene data show CDR1 as SGHVS and CDR2 as FNYEAQ. The CDR3 bases are TGTGCCAGCAGCTTAAAGGGGGACACTGAAGCTTTCTTT. Protein product: CASSLKGDTEAFF.

The chain recombines TRBV18 with TRBJ1-1; a possible D gene is TRBD1 (5 bases). The ends were cut back, 3 bases at V and 7 bases at J, with 12 bases in the middle. CDR3 size: 13 residues. Germline values: CDR1 KGHSH, CDR2 LQKENI. CDR3 sequence (DNA): TGTGCCAGCTCACCTAGCAGGGAGGATGAAGCTTTCTTT. It is translated as CASSPSREDEAFF.

The chain couples TRBV5-1 to TRBJ1-2; no clear D. The V end lost 1 base, the J end lost 4 bases, and 14 bases lay between the germline ends. CDR1 is SGHRS and CDR2 is YFSETQ in the germline V gene. The CDR3 loop spans 15 amino acids. The CDR3 coding sequence is TGCGCCAGCAGCTTGAATCCAGCAGACTTCTATGGCTACACCTTC. It codes for CASSLNPADFYGYTF.

The V and J genes are TRBV19 and TRBJ2-1; 7 nucleotides match TRBD2. The CDR3 extends over 14 amino acids. Germline V lookup: CDR1 LNHDA, CDR2 SQIVND (reference sequence). The ends lost 6 bases at V and 2 bases at J; junction bases unmatched: 4. The CDR3 loop reads CASRAGVAYNEQFF. The CDR3, as DNA: TGTGCCAGTAGGGCGGGAGTGGCCTACAATGAGCAGTTCTTC.

This chain links TRBV2 with TRBJ1-1; D gene uncertain. Per the germline V gene, CDR1 is SNHLY and CDR2 is FYNNEI. This CDR3 has 14 residues. Trimming stripped 6 bases from V and 1 base from J, with 12 bases between. The CDR3 sequence is CASRGGFGNTEAFF. The CDR3 DNA follows: TGTGCCAGCAGGGGAGGTTTTGGGAACACTGAAGCTTTCTTT.

This chain joins TRBV30 and TRBJ2-1, with D tentatively TRBD2 (5 bases). CDR3 length: 18 amino acids. Trimming pared 1 base from V and 2 bases from J, leaving 21 bases between. Germline V gene sequence: CDR1 GTSNPN, CDR2 SVGIG (reference sequence). The CDR3 loop reads CAWSGGRLAALTYNEQFF. The CDR3 bases are TGTGCCTGGAGTGGGGGAAGGCTAGCCGCGCTAACCTACAATGAGCAGTTCTTC.

The V gene is TRBV11-2, the J gene TRBJ2-6; TRBD1 matches 12 bases. Germline V CDR1 and CDR2: SGHAT, FQNNGV. The length of the CDR3 is 18 residues. V was clipped by 4 bases and J by 0 bases; unmatched bases: 4. CDR3 coding DNA: TGTGCCAGCAGCTCGGGACAGGGGGCCCTCTCTGGGGCCAACGTCCTGACTTTC. This gives the protein CASSSGQGALSGANVLTF.

The chain uses TRBV4-2 and TRBJ2-3; TRBD2 is a possible D gene (6 bases). From germline, CDR1 is LGHNA and CDR2 YNFKEQ. This CDR3 has 17 residues. Trimming took 0 bases from V and 2 from J, leaving 15 bases between them. CDR3 coding DNA: TGTGCCAGCAGCCAAGAGGGGACTGGATTCGTCACAGATACGCAGTATTTT. Translating gives CASSQEGTGFVTDTQYF.

This clone is a singleton in its sample. V and J are TRBV7-8 and TRBJ1-4, with D unclear. Germline V lookup: CDR1 SGHVS, CDR2 FQNEAQ. This CDR3 region has 15 residues. V was shortened by 1 base and J by 4 bases, with 10 bases between the two germline ends. CDR3 bases: TGTGCCAGCAGCTTAGAATCGGGTTTTAATGAAAAACTGTTTTTT. It yields the protein CASSLESGFNEKLFF.